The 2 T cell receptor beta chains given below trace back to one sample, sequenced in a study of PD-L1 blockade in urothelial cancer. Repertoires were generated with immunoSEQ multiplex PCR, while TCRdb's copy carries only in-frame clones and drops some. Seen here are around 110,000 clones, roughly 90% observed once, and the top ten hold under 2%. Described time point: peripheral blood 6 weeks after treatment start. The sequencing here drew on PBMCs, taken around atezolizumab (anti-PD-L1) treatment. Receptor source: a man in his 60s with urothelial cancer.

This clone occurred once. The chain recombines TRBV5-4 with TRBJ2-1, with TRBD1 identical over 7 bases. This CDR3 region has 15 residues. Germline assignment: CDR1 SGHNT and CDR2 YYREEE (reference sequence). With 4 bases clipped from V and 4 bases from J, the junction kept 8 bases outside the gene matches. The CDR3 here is CASSPRQGNYNEQFF. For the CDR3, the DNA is TGTGCCAGCAGCCCGCGACAGGGAAATTACAATGAGCAGTTCTTC.

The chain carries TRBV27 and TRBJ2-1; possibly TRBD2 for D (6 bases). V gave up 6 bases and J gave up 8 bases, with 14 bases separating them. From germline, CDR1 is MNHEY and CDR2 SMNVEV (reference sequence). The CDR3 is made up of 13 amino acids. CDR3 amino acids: CASSRGTTDEQFF. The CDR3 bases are TGTGCCAGCAGCCGGGGGACCACAGATGAGCAGTTCTTC.